This T cell receptor beta chain was retrieved from a study of cytomegalovirus exposure and HLA in healthy donors. Whole-study context: The 110 or so validation repertoires were produced on the same platform as the 670 or so repertoires of the first cohort. This was reported in a later analysis. Study-wide findings and caveats: According to reports, the classifier identified cytomegalovirus status with high specificity and sensitivity. Rarity held for most TCR sequences, but there were some public TCRs that occurred in many donors.

With respect to this clone: Its antigen is unknown.

Among the 120 subjects of the validation cohort, separate from the roughly 650-subject first cohort, were the donors. The assay was immunoSEQ multiplex PCR, and TCRdb's table has in-frame clones only and misses some. The sample carries some 130,000 clones, 89% recorded once. The specimen was PBMCs. The sequence was collected from a woman between 18 and 30 years old in good health and CMV-seronegative.

For the CDR3, the DNA is TGTGCCAGCAGCCCTGGGGGGGAGAGTTCTGAAGCTTTCTTT. It codes for CASSPGGESSEAFF. The V gene is TRBV11-3, the J gene TRBJ1-1, with D tentatively TRBD1 (5 bases). Germline CDR1 is SGHNT and CDR2 is YENEEA. V lost 5 bases and J lost 6, with 16 bases in between. There are 14 residues in the CDR3.